Below, 16 T cell receptor beta chains from the same sample are listed, as sequenced in a study of CD4 and CD8 cells across lung adenocarcinoma regions. TCRdb redid the calling of the PCR reads with MiXCR, one entry per CDR3 protein. The sample includes about 12,000 distinct CDR3 sequences, approximately 48% of them seen just once. The sample was CD8+ T cells from the margin of a lung tumor. These receptor sequences come from a male donor with lung adenocarcinoma. The CD4 and CD8 labels of this study may be unreliable.

The chain uses TRBV7-8 and TRBJ2-1; 8 bases fit TRBD2. This CDR3 region has 12 residues. CDR1 SGHVS and CDR2 FQNEAQ come from the germline V gene. Here the CDR3 DNA reads TGTGCGGTGGTCGCGGGAGGAAATGAGCAGTTCTTC. Translating it yields CAVVAGGNEQFF.

About this clonotype: It is unclear where the CDR3 begins or ends on the DNA, so no DNA is shown, and the CDR3 is as TCRdb lists it. V and J are TRBV27 and TRBJ2-1; TRBD1 reflects the table's D call only, with no check against the DNA. The CDR3 spans 15 amino acids, including both terminal residues. Germline loops: CDR1 MNHEY, CDR2 SMNVEV (reference sequence). CDR3 residues: CASSFGQGAPDEQYF.

This chain's CDR3 is CASSEAPALAADTQYF. The CDR3 bases are TGTGCCAGCAGTGAAGCCCCGGCTCTAGCGGCAGATACGCAGTATTTT. V gene TRBV6-1 combines with J gene TRBJ2-3; 7 nucleotides align to TRBD2. Germline V CDR1 and CDR2: MNHNS, SASEGT. The CDR3 has 16 amino acids. The J segment lost 4 bases and the V segment lost 0 bases, leaving 7 bases of the junction unmatched.

J is TRBJ1-2 and V is TRBV6-5; TRBD1 aligns across 8 bases. Germline CDR1 MNHEY, CDR2 SVGAGI. Trimming cost V 0 bases and J 4 bases; bases outside gene matches: 4. This CDR3 spans 15 amino acids. The CDR3 DNA reads TGTGCCAGCAGTTACTCGTCAGGGGGCAGCTATGGCTACACCTTC. It yields the protein CASSYSSGGSYGYTF.

This clonotype was detected a few times. V is TRBV11-3 and J is TRBJ1-1; D is perhaps TRBD1 (5 bases). CDR1 and CDR2 from the germline V gene are SGHNT and YENEEA. Trimming removed 5 bases at V and 5 bases at J, with 18 bases between. This CDR3 region has 15 residues. The CDR3 here is CASSHREGRRTEAFF. CDR3 nucleotide sequence: TGTGCCAGCAGCCATCGGGAGGGGCGAAGGACTGAAGCTTTCTTT.

Turning to this clonotype: The germline gene is not matched at one end of the junction; a read error may be the cause. This chain links TRBV6-8 with TRBJ2-4, with D maybe TRBD2 (6 bases). The CDR3 covers 17 residues. Germline V gene lookup returns CDR1 MNHGY and CDR2 SAAAGT. CDR3 nucleotide sequence: TGTGCCAGCAGCTGCCCACTGGCGGAGCGGGCCAAAGACATGCAGTACTTC. Protein: CASSCPLAERAKDMQYF.

By frequency in the sample, this clonotype is medium-sized. The J gene is TRBJ2-3, the V gene TRBV7-2, with 10 bases fitting TRBD2. The end of the DNA is better explained by TRBJ2-7, so the J call may be wrong. The CDR3 totals 17 residues. Germline V CDR1 and CDR2: SGHTA, FQGNSA. In DNA, the CDR3 is TGTGCCAGCAGCTTAGTCGGGGCTAGCGGGAGAGGGAATGAGCAGTACTTC. Amino acid sequence: CASSLVGASGRGNEQYF.

Details on this clonotype: In this CDR3 the conserved last residue, phenylalanine or tryptophan, is missing, so a read error is likely. The chain couples TRBV4-1 to TRBJ2-5; D possibly corresponds to TRBD2 (6 bases). Trimming stripped 0 bases from V and 7 bases from J, with 18 bases between. Germline V lookup: CDR1 MGHRA, CDR2 YSYEKL. The CDR3 totals 16 residues. In DNA form, the CDR3 reads TGCGCCAGCAGCCAAGATCCGGGAGAGGGCATGGCGACCCAGTACTCC. This translates into CASSQDPGEGMATQYS.

This chain uses TRBV20-1 with TRBJ2-7; 8 bases are shared with TRBD2. The trim removed 5 bases at V and 5 bases at J, leaving 8 bases unmatched. Germline CDR1 DFQATT, CDR2 SNEGSKA (reference sequence). This CDR3 has 13 residues. The chain's CDR3 is CSAPLAGGNEQYF. CDR3 in DNA: TGCAGTGCTCCTCTTGCGGGGGGCAACGAGCAGTACTTC.

By sample share, this clonotype is medium-sized. The chain carries TRBV6-1 and TRBJ2-3, with 7 bases matching TRBD2. V lost 10 bases to trimming and J lost 4 bases; unmatched junction nucleotides: 11. Per germline, CDR1 MNHNS and CDR2 SASEGT. This CDR3 contains 14 residues. CDR3 in DNA: TGTGCCACTCGCAGGCTAGCGGACCCAGATACGCAGTATTTT. It yields the protein CATRRLADPDTQYF.

This chain links TRBV27 with TRBJ2-3; D assignment may be TRBD1 or TRBD2 (6 bases each). With the DNA end fitting TRBJ2-5 better, the J assignment may be wrong. CDR3 length: 17 amino acids. Germline CDR1 MNHEY, CDR2 SMNVEV (reference sequence). The CDR3 DNA reads TGTGCCAGCAGTGCGGGGCTCGGGGGCCGTGGCCCAGATACCCAGTACTTC. This sequence encodes CASSAGLGGRGPDTQYF.

In regard to this clonotype: One end of the junction varies from germline; a read error may be responsible. The V and J genes are TRBV6-5 and TRBJ2-6; 9 bases are shared with TRBD1. The germline V gene encodes CDR1 MNHEY and CDR2 SVGAGI. The CDR3 length is 19 residues. Written as DNA, the CDR3 is TGTGCCAGCAGTTACTCGGGCGGGACAGGGTCTTCTGGGGCCAACGTCCTGTATTTC. This codes for CASSYSGGTGSSGANVLYF.

In this sample, this clonotype turned up once. The J gene is TRBJ2-5, the V gene TRBV6-2 or TRBV6-3; perhaps D is TRBD1 or TRBD2 (6 bases each). Germline CDR1 is MNHEY and CDR2 is SVGEGT. This CDR3 contains 14 residues. CDR3 protein: CAGIGGSDPETQYF. The CDR3 DNA reads TGTGCGGGCATCGGGGGCAGTGACCCAGAGACCCAGTACTTC.

V is TRBV4-1 and J is TRBJ2-2; 11 bases align to TRBD2. The V and J ends lost 2 bases and 5 bases, in that order; junction bases with no gene match: 10. Germline V gives CDR1 MGHRA, CDR2 YSYEKL. The CDR3 totals 18 residues. CDR3 region: CASSQTGASGRWTGELFF. The CDR3 DNA follows: TGCGCCAGCAGCCAAACAGGGGCTAGCGGGAGGTGGACCGGGGAGCTGTTTTTT.

The chain carries TRBV12-3 or TRBV12-4 and TRBJ2-1; D is uncertain. There are 19 residues in the CDR3. V was pared by 1 base and J by 10 bases, with 29 bases between. Here the CDR3 DNA reads TGTGCCAGCAGTTTAGTTTTTCGGGCCTCTTTAACCCTCTCCTACGAGCAGTTCTTC. This sequence encodes CASSLVFRASLTLSYEQFF.

This clonotype rates as medium-sized. The chain joins TRBV6-5 to TRBJ2-5; TRBD1 aligns across 7 bases. Germline CDR1 reads MNHEY; CDR2 reads SVGAGI. This CDR3 comprises 17 residues. The junction had 21 bases not matched to a gene; V was cut back by 4 bases and J by 10 bases. CDR3 bases: TGTGCCAGCAGTTCTCTTTCCGGGACAGTCAGGTTGAGGGGCCAGTACTTC. Amino acid sequence: CASSSLSGTVRLRGQYF.